These 19 T cell receptor beta chains were sequenced from one sample in a study of cytomegalovirus exposure and HLA in healthy donors listed by TCRdb under 2017. The library came from the immunoSEQ multiplex PCR assay. TCRdb took this table from immuneACCESS and kept in-frame rearrangements with V and J called. Such tables lack part of the clones; where checked against another copy, unresolved V genes explain under half of the gap, and the rest is unexplained. The sample profile shows 150,000 to 200,000 clones; around nine tenths of them were found once. 1.4% of the sample lies in the top ten. Specimen: PBMCs. The receptor set was obtained from a woman in her 30s in good health and CMV-seronegative.

This chain links TRBV7-2 with TRBJ2-7, with TRBD2 identical over 11 bases. The germline V gene has CDR1 SGHTA and CDR2 FQGNSA. After removal of 5 bases from V and 4 bases from J, the junction contained 4 bases not matched to a gene. CDR3 length equals 14 residues. The CDR3 reads CASSPTSGVYEQYF. Here the CDR3 DNA reads TGTGCCAGCAGCCCGACTAGCGGGGTATACGAGCAGTACTTC.

The V gene is TRBV2, the J gene TRBJ1-1; TRBD1 matches at 8 bases. V was clipped by 5 bases and J by 4 bases; unmatched bases: 6. Per the germline V gene, CDR1 is SNHLY and CDR2 is FYNNEI. The CDR3 spans 14 residues. The CDR3 DNA sequence: TGTGCCAGCAGTACCAGACAGGGGCCCACTGAAGCTTTCTTT. This gives the protein CASSTRQGPTEAFF.

This clone showed up just once. The V call is TRBV6-5, the J call TRBJ2-7; D not resolved. Germline CDR1 MNHEY, CDR2 SVGAGI. The CDR3 extends over 15 amino acids. V lost 0 bases and J 5 bases, leaving 14 bases between the germline ends. CDR3 residues: CASSYSVPGSHEQYF. In DNA, the CDR3 is TGTGCCAGCAGTTACTCGGTTCCAGGTTCCCACGAGCAGTACTTC.

The rearrangement joins TRBV4-1 to TRBJ2-7; 7 bases line up with TRBD1. Germline V gene data show CDR1 as MGHRA and CDR2 as YSYEKL. Losses at the gene ends were 4 bases for V and 6 bases for J; bases not matched to a gene: 12. This CDR3 comprises 15 residues. The DNA for the CDR3 is TGCGCCAGCAGCCCTTTGACAGGGTCTGAAGGCGAGCAGTACTTC. Its protein product is CASSPLTGSEGEQYF.

This clone showed up just once. The V and J genes are TRBV19 and TRBJ1-5; 7 bases line up with TRBD1. The CDR3 extends over 16 amino acids. Trimming cost V 3 bases and J 6 bases; bases outside gene matches: 11. Germline lookup yields CDR1 LNHDA and CDR2 SQIVND (reference sequence). The CDR3 loop reads CASSIQAAGGGQPQHF. CDR3 DNA sequence: TGTGCCAGTAGTATCCAGGCCGCAGGGGGAGGTCAGCCCCAGCATTTT. Supplemented by reference TRBV19 and TRBJ1-5, the full variable domain reads DGGITQSPKYLFRKEGQNVTLSCEQNLNHDAMYWYRQDPGQGLRLIYYSQIVNDFQKGDIAEGYSVSREKKESFPLTVTSAQKNPTAFYLCASSIQAAGGGQPQHFGDGTRLSIL.

This chain uses TRBV2 with TRBJ2-7, with D tentatively TRBD1 (5 bases). Germline V CDR1 and CDR2: SNHLY, FYNNEI. This CDR3 has 12 residues. With 8 bases removed from V and 0 bases from J, the gap between germline ends came to 8 bases. The CDR3 region is CASLGASYEQYF. The CDR3 region has the DNA TGTGCCAGCCTAGGGGCCTCCTACGAGCAGTACTTC.

V is TRBV6-6 and J is TRBJ2-3; D is unresolved. Per germline, CDR1 MNHNY and CDR2 SVGAGI (reference sequence). V lost 4 bases, J lost 2 bases, and 16 bases lay in between. The CDR3 has 16 residues. Here the CDR3 DNA reads TGTGCCAGCAGTTCCTCCGGCGGCGAGGTCACAGATACGCAGTATTTT. Translation gives CASSSSGGEVTDTQYF.

This clone came up once. V and J are TRBV6-1 and TRBJ1-5; TRBD1 aligns across 7 bases. CDR1 and CDR2 (germline): MNHNS, SASEGT. The length of the CDR3 is 15 residues. Trimming cost V 6 bases and J 0 bases; bases outside gene matches: 5. CDR3 in amino acids: CASRWDSDSNQPQHF. The CDR3, as DNA: TGTGCCAGCAGATGGGACAGTGATAGCAATCAGCCCCAGCATTTT.

V is TRBV2 and J is TRBJ1-4; D perhaps matches TRBD1 (5 bases). From germline, CDR1 is SNHLY and CDR2 FYNNEI. The length of the CDR3 is 13 residues. Trimming stripped 2 bases from V and 6 bases from J, with 7 bases between. CDR3 DNA sequence: TGTGCCAGCAGTGAAACGGGGGATGAAAAACTGTTTTTT. Its protein is CASSETGDEKLFF.

This clone was recorded once. This rearrangement joins TRBV27 to TRBJ1-1; no clear D gene. The CDR3 covers 13 residues. The V end was cut by 3 bases, the J end by 3 bases, with 8 bases between. CDR1 is MNHEY and CDR2 is SMNVEV in the germline V gene (reference sequence). CDR3 DNA sequence: TGTGCCAGCAGTTTTTCTCCGGACACTGAAGCTTTCTTT. Amino acids: CASSFSPDTEAFF.

This chain joins TRBV14 and TRBJ2-5; 7 positions agree with TRBD2. Germline trimming cut 1 base from V and 3 bases from J; bases unmatched to any gene: 5. This CDR3 has 15 residues. The V gene's germline CDR1 is SGHDN and CDR2 FVKESK. CDR3 in DNA: TGTGCCAGCAGCCAAGGGTATCGGGGGGAAGAGACCCAGTACTTC. Translation: CASSQGYRGEETQYF.

The rearrangement joins TRBV29-1 to TRBJ2-1; TRBD1 aligns across 7 bases. The CDR3 is 10 amino acids. The J segment lost 8 bases and the V segment lost 7 bases, leaving 2 bases of the junction unmatched. Germline-derived CDR1 and CDR2 are SQVTM and ANQGSEA. The CDR3 nucleotides read TGCAGCGCAGGGGGAGATGAGCAGTTCTTC. Encoded protein: CSAGGDEQFF.

The rearrangement uses TRBV5-4 and TRBJ2-5, with D perhaps matching TRBD2 (5 bases). Per germline, CDR1 SGHNT and CDR2 YYREEE (reference sequence). Trimming left V 3 bases short and J 4 bases short, with 7 bases between. This CDR3 is built from 12 residues. This chain's CDR3 is CASSYAGETQYF. The CDR3 DNA is TGTGCCAGCAGCTATGCGGGAGAGACCCAGTACTTC.

The chain joins TRBV2 to TRBJ2-5; D gene uncertain. V was pared by 6 bases and J by 2 bases, with 13 bases between. This CDR3 is built from 14 residues. Germline CDR1 reads SNHLY; CDR2 reads FYNNEI. DNA of the CDR3: TGTGCCAGCAGAATGAGTGTTATACAAGAGACCCAGTACTTC. It specifies CASRMSVIQETQYF.

The chain combines TRBV5-1 with TRBJ2-3, with 10 bases that match TRBD2. Germline assignment: CDR1 SGHRS and CDR2 YFSETQ. Trimming at V came to 2 bases and at J to 3 bases, leaving 15 bases not matched to a gene. The CDR3 is 19 residues long. CDR3 DNA sequence: TGCGCCAGCAGCTTTTCTAGCGGGGGCCCCCAAGACCCAACAGATACGCAGTATTTT. It specifies CASSFSSGGPQDPTDTQYF.

This chain uses TRBV6-1 with TRBJ1-1; D unresolved. The CDR3 spans 11 residues. Germline lookup yields CDR1 MNHNS and CDR2 SASEGT. Trimming shortened V by 6 bases and J by 4 bases, and 6 bases separated the two germline ends. As DNA, the CDR3 is TGTGCCAGCAGCCGACTCACTGAAGCTTTCTTT. It yields the protein CASSRLTEAFF.

J is TRBJ2-1 and V is TRBV19; 11 nucleotides match TRBD2. The CDR3 sequence is 14 residues long. The V gene's germline CDR1 is LNHDA and CDR2 SQIVND (reference sequence). V was clipped by 7 bases and J by 8 bases; unmatched bases: 7. This chain's CDR3 is CASKVAGGLDEQFF. The CDR3 coding sequence is TGTGCCAGTAAAGTAGCGGGGGGGCTAGATGAGCAGTTCTTC.

This clone was picked up one time. The rearrangement links TRBV7-2 to TRBJ2-4; tentatively, D is TRBD1 (6 bases). The germline gives CDR1 SGHTA, CDR2 FQGNSA. The CDR3 spans 11 residues. The ends were cut back, 6 bases at V and 13 bases at J, with 13 bases in the middle. Here the CDR3 reads CASSSGVVQYF. DNA of the CDR3: TGTGCCAGCAGTTCAGGGGTCGTCCAGTACTTC.

This clone turned up a few times. The CDR3 region has the DNA TGTGCCAGCAGCGTAGATGGGCCTGATGGCTACACCTTC. Protein sequence: CASSVDGPDGYTF. The J gene is TRBJ1-2, the V gene TRBV9; D is unresolved. The ends were cut back, 0 bases at V and 6 bases at J, with 9 bases in the middle. Germline V gives CDR1 SGDLS, CDR2 YYNGEE. The CDR3 length is 13 residues.